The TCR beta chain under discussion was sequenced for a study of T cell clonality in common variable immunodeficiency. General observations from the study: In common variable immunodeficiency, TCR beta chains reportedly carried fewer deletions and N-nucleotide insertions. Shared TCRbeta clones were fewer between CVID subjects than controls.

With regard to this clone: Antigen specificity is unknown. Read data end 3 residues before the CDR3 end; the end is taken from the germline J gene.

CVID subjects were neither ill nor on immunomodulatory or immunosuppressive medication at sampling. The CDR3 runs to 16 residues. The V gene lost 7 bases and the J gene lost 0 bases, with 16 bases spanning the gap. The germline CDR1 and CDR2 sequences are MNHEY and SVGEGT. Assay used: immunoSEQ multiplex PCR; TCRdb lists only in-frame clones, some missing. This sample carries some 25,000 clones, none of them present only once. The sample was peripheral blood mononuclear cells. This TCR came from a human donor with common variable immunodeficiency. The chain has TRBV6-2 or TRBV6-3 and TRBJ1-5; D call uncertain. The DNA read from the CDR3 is TGTGCCAGCACCTCAGCCCTAGGTTATAGCAATCAGCCC. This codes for CASTSALGYSNQP. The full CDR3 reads CASTSALGYSNQPQHF.